This TCR beta chain came from a study of T cell responses to AZD1222 COVID-19 vaccine. Study as a whole: Investigators merged groups given second doses at roughly 4 or roughly 12 weeks.

This clone was detected once. Antigen: not known. Study conclusions and caveats: Most donors were white British, females outnumbered males, and clonal diversity was possibly underestimated. Baseline serostatus was positive in only a handful of AZD1222 recipients.

Sequencing used immunoSEQ multiplex PCR; TCRdb keeps in-frame clones, though not all of them. Of 70,000 to 90,000 clones in the sample, roughly nine tenths were seen once. The CDR3 loop spans 15 amino acids. The V and J ends lost 2 bases and 4 bases, in that order; junction bases with no gene match: 7. CDR1 and CDR2 (germline): SGHRS, YFSETQ. This TCR derives from an adult in good health. Specimen: peripheral blood, collected on day 0 of AZD1222 vaccination. The V call is TRBV5-1, the J call TRBJ2-5; 8 bases agree with TRBD2. The CDR3: CASSLNSGVRETQYF. For the CDR3, the DNA is TGCGCCAGCAGCTTAAATAGCGGGGTAAGAGAGACCCAGTACTTC.